Listed below are T cell receptor beta chains from one sample, sequenced in a study of blood T cell repertoires in COVID-19. Sequencing was performed with immunoSEQ multiplex PCR; in TCRdb, only in-frame clones are kept and a portion is missing. The sample records approximately 34,000 clones, 80% being singletons. The sequenced sample consisted of peripheral blood. All receptors derive from a woman aged 70-85 years with acute or convalescent COVID-19. Both conserved end residues are part of each CDR3. Each record gives: clone size, J gene, CDR3 length, D gene, V gene, CDR3 protein, CDR3 DNA. A D gene is named only where the DNA matches it firmly. Clone size is not always given. Where it is, it says once, few, many or a class for expanded clones.

size: -
J: TRBJ1-1
length: 13
D: -
V: TRBV6-5
CDR3: CATSRVGNTEAFF
DNA: TGTGCCACCTCAAGAGTCGGGAACACTGAAGCTTTCTTT

size: -
J: TRBJ1-5
length: 15
D: TRBD1
V: TRBV7-2
CDR3: CASSPRGGGRQPQHF
DNA: TGTGCCAGCAGCCCCCGCGGAGGGGGCAGGCAGCCCCAGCATTTT

size: -
J: TRBJ1-5
length: 14
D: TRBD1
V: TRBV28
CDR3: CASRSGQGNQPQHF
DNA: TGTGCCAGCAGGTCGGGACAGGGGAATCAGCCCCAGCATTTT

size: -
J: TRBJ1-1
length: 12
D: -
V: TRBV19
CDR3: CASSMYTREAFF
DNA: TGTGCCAGTAGTATGTACACAAGAGAAGCTTTCTTT

size: -
J: TRBJ2-1
length: 18
D: TRBD2
V: TRBV28
CDR3: CASSARGGAGASYNEQFF
DNA: TGTGCCAGCAGTGCCCGGGGTGGAGCGGGAGCCAGCTACAATGAGCAGTTCTTC

size: -
J: TRBJ1-5
length: 12
D: -
V: TRBV6-1
CDR3: CASSDRNQPQHF
DNA: TGTGCCAGCAGTGACAGGAATCAGCCCCAGCATTTT

size: -
J: TRBJ1-1
length: 15
D: TRBD1
V: TRBV7-9
CDR3: CASNFGTGGNTEAFF
DNA: TGTGCCAGCAACTTTGGGACAGGGGGGAACACTGAAGCTTTCTTT

size: -
J: TRBJ2-5
length: 15
D: TRBD2
V: TRBV7-8
CDR3: CASSSISGTRETQYF
DNA: TGTGCCAGCAGCTCAATTAGCGGGACCCGGGAGACCCAGTACTTC

size: -
J: TRBJ1-5
length: 14
D: TRBD1
V: TRBV19
CDR3: CASRGGQGEKPQHF
DNA: TGTGCCAGTAGAGGGGGACAGGGGGAAAAGCCCCAGCATTTT

size: -
J: TRBJ2-1
length: 15
D: -
V: TRBV28
CDR3: CASKSSGINNNEQFF
DNA: TGTGCCAGCAAGTCGTCCGGGATTAATAACAATGAGCAGTTCTTC

size: once
J: TRBJ2-7
length: 13
D: -
V: TRBV7-2
CDR3: CASSLLASGEQYF
DNA: TGTGCCAGCAGCCTGTTAGCCAGCGGAGAGCAGTACTTC

size: -
J: TRBJ2-5
length: 13
D: -
V: TRBV5-4
CDR3: CASGAGIQETQYF
DNA: TGTGCCAGCGGGGCGGGGATTCAAGAGACCCAGTACTTC

size: few
J: TRBJ2-5
length: 14
D: TRBD1
V: TRBV5-1
CDR3: CASSSGTGRETQYF
DNA: TGCGCCAGCAGCTCGGGGACAGGAAGGGAGACCCAGTACTTC

size: -
J: TRBJ2-2
length: 13
D: TRBD1
V: TRBV5-6
CDR3: CASSPRGPGELFF
DNA: TGTGCCAGCAGCCCGAGGGGGCCCGGGGAGCTGTTTTTT